Following are 27 T cell receptor beta chains from one sample sequenced in a study of cytomegalovirus exposure and HLA in healthy donors. The PCR used 60 Vbeta and 13 Jbeta primers. The protocol was immunoSEQ multiplex PCR, while the TCRdb copy is restricted to in-frame clones and leaves out a portion. The data contain approximately 260,000 clones, 84% of them singletons. Source material: PBMCs. These receptors came from a woman between 40 and 55 years old in good health and CMV-seropositive.

The chain has TRBV18 and TRBJ1-4; D ambiguous. Germline V gives CDR1 KGHSH, CDR2 LQKENI. The germline V and J ends were trimmed by 6 bases and 0 bases, with 14 bases remaining between them. CDR3 length: 16 residues. The CDR3: CASSYRLLTTNEKLFF. In nucleotides, the CDR3 is TGTGCCAGCTCCTACCGACTTTTGACAACTAATGAAAAACTGTTTTTT.

V is TRBV29-1 and J is TRBJ1-1, with D uncertain. V was cut by 7 bases and J by 11 bases, with 17 bases left in between. The CDR3 loop spans 11 amino acids. The germline V gene encodes CDR1 SQVTM and CDR2 ANQGSEA. CDR3 DNA: TGCAGCGCCGGGGAGGCTCCCTTGGCTTTCTTT. It codes for CSAGEAPLAFF.

The rearrangement uses TRBV6-6 and TRBJ2-1, with TRBD2 matching 8 bases. The ends lost 6 bases at V and 9 bases at J; junction bases unmatched: 10. Germline CDR1 reads MNHNY; CDR2 reads SVGAGI (reference sequence). There are 14 residues in the CDR3. The chain's CDR3 is CASRNSGTFSEQFF. CDR3 coding DNA: TGTGCCAGCAGGAATAGCGGGACATTCTCTGAGCAGTTCTTC.

The chain is built from TRBV9 and TRBJ2-1, with 7 bases aligning to TRBD2. The CDR3 totals 13 residues. Germline V gene sequence: CDR1 SGDLS, CDR2 YYNGEE. Germline trimming cut 0 bases from V and 9 bases from J; bases unmatched to any gene: 3. CDR3 protein: CASSVVGGGEQFF. In nucleotides, the CDR3 is TGTGCCAGCAGCGTAGTTGGGGGGGGTGAGCAGTTCTTC.

The rearrangement links TRBV5-1 to TRBJ2-1, with TRBD1 as a possible D gene (6 bases). There are 15 residues in the CDR3. V dropped 6 bases and J dropped 1 base, with 14 bases sitting between them. Germline CDR1 and CDR2: SGHRS and YFSETQ. In DNA form, the CDR3 reads TGCGCCAGCACCGCCGCAGGGGCTTCCTACAATGAGCAGTTCTTC. Its translation: CASTAAGASYNEQFF.

The gene calls are TRBV10-3 and TRBJ2-3, with 10 bases fitting TRBD1. The CDR3 extends over 13 amino acids. Germline lookup yields CDR1 ENHRY and CDR2 SYGVKD. The V segment lost 4 bases and the J segment 6 bases; nucleotides outside the gene matches: 1. As DNA, the CDR3 is TGTGCCATCAGTGGGGACAGGGGCGATACGCAGTATTTT. Translated, it gives CAISGDRGDTQYF.

This chain's CDR3 is CASSSDRDTQYF. The CDR3 nucleotides are TGTGCCAGCAGCTCCGACAGGGATACGCAGTATTTT. This chain joins TRBV7-2 and TRBJ2-3, with D tentatively TRBD1 (6 bases). Germline assignment: CDR1 SGHTA and CDR2 FQGNSA. The ends were cut back, 4 bases at V and 6 bases at J, with 8 bases in the middle. This CDR3 has 12 amino acids.

V gene TRBV6-6 combines with J gene TRBJ2-1; D perhaps matches TRBD2 (5 bases). The CDR3 is made up of 16 amino acids. Trimming cost V 2 bases and J 8 bases, with 19 bases left between them. Germline CDR1 MNHNY, CDR2 SVGAGI (reference sequence). As DNA, the CDR3 is TGTGCCAGCAGTTACATCGGTGGGGAAAGCGGCGATGAGCAGTTCTTC. Translating gives CASSYIGGESGDEQFF.

With regard to this clone: The germline gene is not matched at one end of the junction; a read error may be the cause. V and J are TRBV7-9 and TRBJ2-6, with D possibly being TRBD1 (5 bases). The CDR3 covers 15 residues. Germline V gene lookup returns CDR1 SEHNR and CDR2 FQNEAQ (reference sequence). In DNA form, the CDR3 reads TGTGCCAGCAGCTCAGGGAACTCTGGGGCCAACGGCCTGACTTTC. It codes for CASSSGNSGANGLTF.

V is TRBV11-3 and J is TRBJ2-1; TRBD2 agrees at 7 bases. Germline V gives CDR1 SGHNT, CDR2 YENEEA. This CDR3 comprises 13 residues. Germline trimming cut 8 bases from V and 2 bases from J; bases unmatched to any gene: 3. CDR3 amino acids: CASERDPYNEQFF. In DNA, the CDR3 is TGTGCCAGCGAGCGGGACCCCTACAATGAGCAGTTCTTC. The full variable domain, rest sourced from reference TRBV11-3 and TRBJ2-1, is EAGVVQSPRYKIIEKKQPVAFWCNPISGHNTLYWYLQNLGQGPELLIRYENEEAVDDSQLPKDRFSAERLKGVDSTLKIQPAELGDSAVYLCASERDPYNEQFFGPGTRLTVL.

This chain uses TRBV5-4 with TRBJ2-2; 8 nucleotides align to TRBD2. V shed 10 bases and J 3 bases; nucleotides not matched to a gene: 11. Germline V CDR1 and CDR2: SGHNT, YYREEE (reference sequence). This CDR3 has 15 amino acids. In nucleotides, the CDR3 is TGTGCCGGGACGCAAGCGGGAGTGGACACCGGGGAGCTGTTTTTT. Its protein is CAGTQAGVDTGELFF.

V usage is TRBV6-1 and J usage is TRBJ2-3, with 13 bases matching TRBD2. Germline-derived CDR1 and CDR2 are MNHNS and SASEGT. J lost 0 bases, V lost 2 bases, and 5 bases had no gene match. This CDR3 is 18 amino acids long. The CDR3 DNA is TGTGCCAGCAGTGAAATTGGACTAGCGGGAGCTAGCACAGATACGCAGTATTTT. Its translation: CASSEIGLAGASTDTQYF.

The J gene is TRBJ2-2, the V gene TRBV2, with TRBD1 matching over 8 bases. After removal of 2 bases from V and 4 bases from J, the junction contained 3 bases not matched to a gene. Germline CDR1 is SNHLY and CDR2 is FYNNEI. This CDR3 has 15 residues. The CDR3 bases are TGTGCCAGCAGTGAACAGGGGGCCGCCACCGGGGAGCTGTTTTTT. Protein sequence: CASSEQGAATGELFF.

Of note for this clone: This specimen includes other DNA sequences encoding the same CDR3. This sequence joins TRBV2 and TRBJ1-5; no clear D gene. V lost 1 base and J 4 bases, leaving 8 bases between the germline ends. CDR3 length: 14 residues. The germline CDR1 and CDR2 sequences are SNHLY and FYNNEI. CDR3 sequence reads: CASSEVTGNQPQHF. CDR3 in DNA: TGTGCCAGCAGTGAAGTGACGGGTAATCAGCCCCAGCATTTT.

The rearrangement joins TRBV27 to TRBJ2-3; 12 bases are shared with TRBD1. Germline V gene data show CDR1 as MNHEY and CDR2 as SMNVEV (reference sequence). With V trimmed by 4 bases and J by 7 bases, 6 bases remained unmatched. This CDR3 has 15 amino acids. The CDR3 sequence: CASSSVGQGAYTQYF. The CDR3 bases are TGTGCCAGCAGTTCGGTGGGACAGGGGGCATATACGCAGTATTTT.

This clone was counted a few times. The J gene is TRBJ2-5, the V gene TRBV7-2, with TRBD1 matching 7 bases. The CDR3 loop spans 14 amino acids. Trimming took 6 bases from V and 5 from J; bases not matched to a gene: 9. The germline CDR1 and CDR2 sequences are SGHTA and FQGNSA. The CDR3 loop is CASSMTGYEETQYF. CDR3 nucleotides: TGTGCCAGCAGTATGACAGGGTATGAGGAGACCCAGTACTTC.

The chain has TRBV30 and TRBJ1-2; a weak D match, TRBD1 (5 bases). Trimming cost V 1 base and J 8 bases, with 8 bases left between them. The CDR3 is made up of 11 amino acids. Germline V lookup: CDR1 GTSNPN, CDR2 SVGIG (reference sequence). Here the CDR3 DNA reads TGTGCCTGGAGTGGACAGAGGGGCTACACCTTC. It yields the protein CAWSGQRGYTF.

This clone showed up just once. One end of the junction is discordant with germline, which a read error may explain. This chain connects TRBV2 to TRBJ2-4, with 7 bases fitting TRBD1. Per germline, CDR1 SNHLY and CDR2 FYNNEI. The CDR3 has 14 amino acids. CDR3 loop: CASSVTGSRNSQYF. The CDR3 DNA reads as TGTGCCAGCAGCGTGACAGGGTCGAGGAACAGTCAGTACTTC.

The J gene is TRBJ2-1, the V gene TRBV30; 8 bases align to TRBD1. The J segment lost 12 bases and the V segment lost 1 base, leaving 17 bases of the junction unmatched. CDR3 size: 16 residues. CDR1 is GTSNPN, CDR2 SVGIG, per germline (reference sequence). CDR3 sequence reads: CAWSAGDRRGVRRQFF. The CDR3 DNA follows: TGTGCCTGGAGTGCAGGGGACAGGCGTGGGGTTCGGAGGCAGTTCTTC. The full variable domain, with the rest looked up from reference TRBV30 and TRBJ2-1, is SQTIHQWPATLVQPVGSPLSLECTVEGTSNPNLYWYRQAAGRGLQLLFYSVGIGQISSEVPQNLSASRPQDRQFILSSKKLLLSDSGFYLCAWSAGDRRGVRRQFFGPGTRLTVL.

This clone has only one observation. The V and J genes are TRBV4-3 and TRBJ2-1, with 10 positions matching TRBD2. Trimming cost V 1 base and J 5 bases; bases outside gene matches: 11. This CDR3 spans 18 amino acids. Germline-derived CDR1 and CDR2 are LGHNA and YSLEER. CDR3 sequence reads: CASSQGSLAGVSHNEQFF. CDR3 in DNA: TGCGCCAGCAGCCAAGGTTCGCTAGCGGGAGTTTCCCACAATGAGCAGTTCTTC.

This rearrangement joins TRBV14 to TRBJ2-7; the match to TRBD1 covers 8 bases. Germline V gene lookup returns CDR1 SGHDN and CDR2 FVKESK. The CDR3 contains 13 residues. Trimming took 5 bases from V and 8 from J; bases not matched to a gene: 8. The CDR3 loop reads CASSLGQGFKQYF. For the CDR3, the DNA is TGTGCCAGCAGCTTAGGACAGGGTTTTAAGCAGTACTTC.

V gene TRBV28 combines with J gene TRBJ1-4; 9 bases match TRBD1. The CDR3 has 16 amino acids. Germline V gene sequence: CDR1 MDHEN, CDR2 SYDVKM. Unmatched junction bases numbered 12, after V lost 5 bases and J lost 8 bases. CDR3 DNA: TGTGCCAGCAGTCCCCTGGGACAGGGTTATAAGGAAAAACTGTTTTTT. Its translation: CASSPLGQGYKEKLFF.

The chain joins TRBV2 to TRBJ1-2, with a tentative D call TRBD1 (5 bases). CDR1 and CDR2 from the germline V gene are SNHLY and FYNNEI. There are 14 residues in the CDR3. The V and J ends lost 8 bases and 4 bases respectively, with 17 bases between them. In DNA, the CDR3 is TGTGCCAGCCACACACAGGTGGTGGCCTATGGCTACACCTTC. Protein: CASHTQVVAYGYTF.

V is TRBV29-1 and J is TRBJ1-3, with TRBD1 as a possible D gene (6 bases). Germline CDR1 SQVTM, CDR2 ANQGSEA. The germline V and J ends were trimmed by 5 bases and 2 bases, with 10 bases remaining between them. This CDR3 region has 13 residues. In nucleotides, the CDR3 is TGCAGCGTTAGGGGGAGTACTGGAAACACCATATATTTT. Translated, it gives CSVRGSTGNTIYF.

The genes are TRBV5-6 and TRBJ2-2, with unresolved D. Germline V gives CDR1 SGHDT, CDR2 YYEEEE. V lost 2 bases to trimming and J lost 0 bases, with 8 bases between them. This CDR3 spans 15 amino acids. In DNA form, the CDR3 reads TGTGCCAGCAGCTTAGTTCGAGCGAACACCGGGGAGCTGTTTTTT. Its protein is CASSLVRANTGELFF.

This clone has only a few counts. V gene TRBV5-3 combines with J gene TRBJ1-5, with a possible D match to TRBD1 (5 bases). TRBV5-3 is treated as an ORF (open reading frame) with a function not yet certain. The CDR3 contains 14 residues. V lost 4 bases and J lost 7, with 15 bases in between. The CDR3 here is CARSPAGGRQPQHF. DNA of the CDR3: TGTGCCAGAAGCCCGGCGGGGGGGAGACAGCCCCAGCATTTT.

The gene calls are TRBV6-5 and TRBJ2-7, with 9 nucleotides matching TRBD2. The junction had 10 bases not matched to a gene; V was cut back by 7 bases and J by 6 bases. Germline V gives CDR1 MNHEY, CDR2 SVGAGI. The CDR3 extends over 14 amino acids. The CDR3 is CASKRGGREGEQYF. CDR3 bases: TGTGCCAGCAAGAGGGGCGGGAGGGAAGGCGAGCAGTACTTC.